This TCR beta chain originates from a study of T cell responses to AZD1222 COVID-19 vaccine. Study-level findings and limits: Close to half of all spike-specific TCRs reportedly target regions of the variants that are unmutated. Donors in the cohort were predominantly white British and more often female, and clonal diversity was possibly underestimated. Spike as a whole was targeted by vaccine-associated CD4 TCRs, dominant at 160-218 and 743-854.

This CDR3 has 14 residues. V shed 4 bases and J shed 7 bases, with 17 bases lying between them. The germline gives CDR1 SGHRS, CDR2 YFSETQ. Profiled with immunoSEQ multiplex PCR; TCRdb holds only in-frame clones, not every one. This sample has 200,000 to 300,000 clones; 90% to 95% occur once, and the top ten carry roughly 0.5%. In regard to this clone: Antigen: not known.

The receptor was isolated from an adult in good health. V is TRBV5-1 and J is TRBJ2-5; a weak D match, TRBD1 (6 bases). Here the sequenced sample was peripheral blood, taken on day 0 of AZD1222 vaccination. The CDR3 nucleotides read TGCGCCAGCAGCCCCGGGACACACGGTGGGACCCAGTACTTC. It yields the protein CASSPGTHGGTQYF.